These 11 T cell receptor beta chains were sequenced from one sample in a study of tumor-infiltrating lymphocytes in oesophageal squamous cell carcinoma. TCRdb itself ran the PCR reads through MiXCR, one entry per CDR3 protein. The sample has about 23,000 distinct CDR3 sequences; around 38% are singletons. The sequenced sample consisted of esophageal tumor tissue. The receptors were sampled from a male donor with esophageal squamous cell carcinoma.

The CDR3 protein is CASSLAAGEPYNEQYF. Here the CDR3 DNA reads TGTGCCAGCAGCTTAGCGGCAGGGGAGCCCTACAATGAGCAGTACTTC. V and J are TRBV7-2 and TRBJ2-6, with TRBD1 as a possible D gene (6 bases). Judging by the DNA end, TRBJ2-7 fits better; the J call may be wrong. CDR3 length: 16 residues. Germline-derived CDR1 and CDR2 are SGHTA and FQGNSA.

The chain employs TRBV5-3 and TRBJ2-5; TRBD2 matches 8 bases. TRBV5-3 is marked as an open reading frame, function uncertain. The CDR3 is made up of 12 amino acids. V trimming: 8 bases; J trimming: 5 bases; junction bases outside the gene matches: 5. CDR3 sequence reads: CASSGSGETQYF. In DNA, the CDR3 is TGTGCCAGCAGCGGGAGTGGGGAGACCCAGTACTTC.

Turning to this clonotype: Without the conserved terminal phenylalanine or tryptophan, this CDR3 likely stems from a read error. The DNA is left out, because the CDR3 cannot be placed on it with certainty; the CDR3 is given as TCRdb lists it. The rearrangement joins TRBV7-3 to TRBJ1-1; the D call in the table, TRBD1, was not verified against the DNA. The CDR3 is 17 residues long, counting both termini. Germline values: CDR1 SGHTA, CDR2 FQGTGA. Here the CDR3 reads CASSLRTGTITSSTSVR.

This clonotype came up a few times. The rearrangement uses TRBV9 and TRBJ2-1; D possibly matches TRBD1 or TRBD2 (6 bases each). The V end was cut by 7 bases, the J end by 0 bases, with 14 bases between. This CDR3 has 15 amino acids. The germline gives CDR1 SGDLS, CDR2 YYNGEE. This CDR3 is CASAGEAGSYNEQFF. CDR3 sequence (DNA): TGTGCCAGCGCAGGGGAGGCGGGCTCCTACAATGAGCAGTTCTTC. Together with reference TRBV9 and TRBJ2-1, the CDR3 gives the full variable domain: DSGVTQTPKHLITATGQRVTLRCSPRSGDLSVYWYQQSLDQGLQFLIQYYNGEERAKGNILERFSAQQFPDLHSELNLSSLELGDSALYFCASAGEAGSYNEQFFGPGTRLTVL.

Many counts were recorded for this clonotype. The CDR3 reads CASSRTSGRQYF. DNA of the CDR3: TGTGCCAGCAGCCGGACTAGCGGGAGGCAATATTTT. The genes are TRBV11-2 and TRBJ2-3; 14 nucleotides agree with TRBD2. The V gene end was trimmed by 5 bases and the J gene end by 15 bases; junction bases not matched to a gene: 4. The CDR3 runs to 12 residues. Germline V gene lookup returns CDR1 SGHAT and CDR2 FQNNGV.

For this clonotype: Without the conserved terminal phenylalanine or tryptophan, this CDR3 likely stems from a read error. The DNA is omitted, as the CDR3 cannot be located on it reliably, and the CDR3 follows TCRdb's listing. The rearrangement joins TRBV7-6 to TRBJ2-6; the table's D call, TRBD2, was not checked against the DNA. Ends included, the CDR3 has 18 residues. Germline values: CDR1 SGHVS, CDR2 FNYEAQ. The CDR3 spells CASSLATASGSNEQYFGA.

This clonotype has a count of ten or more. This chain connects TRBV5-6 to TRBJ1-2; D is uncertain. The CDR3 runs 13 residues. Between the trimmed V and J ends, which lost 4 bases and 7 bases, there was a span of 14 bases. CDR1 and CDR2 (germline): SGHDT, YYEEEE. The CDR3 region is CASSPSRVTGYTF. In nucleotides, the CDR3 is TGTGCCAGCAGCCCGAGCCGGGTAACTGGCTACACCTTC.

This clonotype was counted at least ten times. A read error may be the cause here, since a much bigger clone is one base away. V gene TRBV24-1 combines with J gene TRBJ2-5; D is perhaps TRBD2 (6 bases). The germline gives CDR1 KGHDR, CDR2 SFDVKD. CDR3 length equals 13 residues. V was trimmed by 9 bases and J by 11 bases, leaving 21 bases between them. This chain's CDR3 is CATDGGIYNEQYF. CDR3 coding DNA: TGTGCCACCGACGGGGGAATTTACAATGAGCAGTACTTC.

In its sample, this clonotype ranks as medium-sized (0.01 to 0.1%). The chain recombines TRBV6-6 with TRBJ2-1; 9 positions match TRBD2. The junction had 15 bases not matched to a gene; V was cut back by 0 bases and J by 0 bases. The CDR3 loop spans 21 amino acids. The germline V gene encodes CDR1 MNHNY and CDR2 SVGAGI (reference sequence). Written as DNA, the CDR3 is TGTGCCAGCAGTTACTCAAAGGATGGTAGCGGGGGAACGAGCTCCTACAATGAGCAGTTCTTC. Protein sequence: CASSYSKDGSGGTSSYNEQFF.

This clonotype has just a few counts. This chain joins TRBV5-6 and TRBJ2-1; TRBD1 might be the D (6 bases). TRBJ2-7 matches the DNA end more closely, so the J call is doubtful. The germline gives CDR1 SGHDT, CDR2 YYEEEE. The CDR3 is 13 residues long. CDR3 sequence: CASSPGTTYEQYF. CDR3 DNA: TGTGCCAGCAGCCCCGGGACAACCTACGAGCAGTACTTC.

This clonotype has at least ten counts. This CDR3 reads CASSSLGGATGELFF. CDR3 DNA: TGTGCCAGCAGTTCCCTAGGGGGTGCCACCGGGGAGCTGTTTTTT. The chain links TRBV12-3 or TRBV12-4 to TRBJ2-2; D might be TRBD1 (6 bases). With 4 bases removed from V and 4 bases from J, the gap between germline ends came to 13 bases. This CDR3 is built from 15 residues.